Below, 24 T cell receptor beta chains from the same sample are listed, as sequenced in a study of T cell responses to AZD1222 COVID-19 vaccine. Clones were sequenced by immunoSEQ multiplex PCR, and TCRdb holds only the in-frame ones, with some missing. The data show under 95,000 clones, roughly nine tenths seen once. The starting material was peripheral blood, obtained 28 days after the second AZD1222 dose. The receptor set was obtained from an adult who received the AZD1222 COVID-19 vaccine.

The chain combines TRBV28 with TRBJ1-4; D not resolved. The CDR3 is 14 residues long. Germline loops: CDR1 MDHEN, CDR2 SYDVKM. With 6 bases removed from V and 8 bases from J, the gap between germline ends came to 16 bases. CDR3 nucleotide sequence: TGTGCCAGCAGCCCTATAAGTGGATCCGAAAAACTGTTTTTT. Encoded protein: CASSPISGSEKLFF.

The rearrangement joins TRBV7-3 to TRBJ2-5, with D perhaps matching TRBD2 (6 bases). Trimming shortened V by 5 bases and J by 6 bases, and 16 bases separated the two germline ends. This CDR3 spans 14 amino acids. CDR1 and CDR2 from the germline V gene are SGHTA and FQGTGA. The CDR3 nucleotides read TGTGCCAGCAGCCCGGCGGGGCCAGGGAAGACCCAGTACTTC. Translated, it gives CASSPAGPGKTQYF.

Regarding this clone: Other DNA sequences in the sample encode the same CDR3. This rearrangement joins TRBV7-2 to TRBJ1-5, with D hard to call. Trimming took off 4 bases at V and 0 bases at J, with 4 bases between the two ends. The CDR3 runs 13 residues. Per germline, CDR1 SGHTA and CDR2 FQGNSA. CDR3 sequence reads: CASSSGSNQPQHF. The CDR3 nucleotides read TGTGCCAGCAGCTCAGGTAGCAATCAGCCCCAGCATTTT.

The sample holds a few counts of this clone. The DNA for the CDR3 is TGTGCCAGCAGTTACTCGAGGCAGGTCGGGGAGCTGTTTTTT. This encodes CASSYSRQVGELFF. The chain links TRBV6-5 to TRBJ2-2; D unresolved. The germline V and J ends were trimmed by 0 bases and 7 bases, with 9 bases remaining between them. There are 14 residues in the CDR3. The V gene's germline CDR1 is MNHEY and CDR2 SVGAGI.

V gene TRBV5-5 combines with J gene TRBJ1-4; 7 bases are shared with TRBD1. CDR1 and CDR2 from the germline V gene are SGHKS and YYEKEE (reference sequence). The CDR3 totals 16 residues. V dropped 0 bases and J dropped 8; count of bases not matched to a gene: 10. The CDR3 DNA reads as TGTGCCAGCAGCTTGGTCTGGACAGGCGGCGACGAAAAACTGTTTTTT. Translated: CASSLVWTGGDEKLFF.

The CDR3 spells CASSPSGVSLSGANVLTF. CDR3 bases: TGTGCCAGTAGTCCCAGTGGGGTGAGCCTCTCTGGGGCCAACGTCCTGACTTTC. The chain combines TRBV19 with TRBJ2-6; D unclear. CDR1 LNHDA and CDR2 SQIVND come from the germline V gene (reference sequence). Deletions cut 5 bases from V and 0 bases from J, with 17 bases between. This CDR3 region has 18 residues.

CDR3 DNA sequence: TGTGCCAGCGGGGGGAACCTTAATTCACCCCTCCACTTT. Its translation: CASGGNLNSPLHF. The chain is built from TRBV6-5 and TRBJ1-6, with D maybe TRBD1 (5 bases). The CDR3 consists of 13 residues. V was shortened by 8 bases and J by 6 bases, with 11 bases between the two germline ends. Looked up from germline, CDR1 is MNHEY and CDR2 is SVGAGI.

The V and J genes are TRBV4-1 and TRBJ2-7; D gene unclear. Germline V CDR1 and CDR2: MGHRA, YSYEKL. This CDR3 comprises 14 residues. V lost 0 bases and J lost 7, with 13 bases in between. The CDR3 DNA reads TGCGCCAGCAGCCAAGAGGGGAAGTCCGGGGAGCAGTACTTC. Protein product: CASSQEGKSGEQYF.

The J gene is TRBJ2-2, the V gene TRBV28; unclear D gene. The V gene's germline CDR1 is MDHEN and CDR2 SYDVKM. V was clipped by 8 bases and J by 4 bases, with 11 bases between them. The CDR3 loop spans 13 amino acids. The CDR3 nucleotides are TGTGCCAGCGTCAAATCTGGCACCGGGGAGCTGTTTTTT. Residues: CASVKSGTGELFF.

Here the CDR3 reads CASIVVSGGLNIQYF. CDR3 in DNA: TGTGCCAGCATCGTAGTGAGCGGGGGGCTAAACATTCAGTACTTC. This sequence joins TRBV6-4 and TRBJ2-4; TRBD2 matches at 9 bases. Germline-derived CDR1 and CDR2 are MRHNA and SNTAGT. The trim removed 7 bases at V and 6 bases at J, leaving 10 bases unmatched. CDR3 length: 15 amino acids.

The chain joins TRBV7-2 to TRBJ1-5; D gene unclear. The germline V and J ends were trimmed by 4 bases and 1 base, with 5 bases remaining between them. The germline CDR1 and CDR2 sequences are SGHTA and FQGNSA. The CDR3 contains 13 residues. For the CDR3, the DNA is TGTGCCAGCAGCTCGAGGAGCAATCAGCCCCAGCATTTT. This sequence encodes CASSSRSNQPQHF.

The chain couples TRBV18 to TRBJ2-7; 7 bases align to TRBD2. Germline CDR1 KGHSH, CDR2 LQKENI. The CDR3 is made up of 14 amino acids. J gave up 2 bases and V 6 bases, and 7 bases lay outside the gene matches. CDR3 protein: CASSPTSEPYEQYF. The CDR3 nucleotides are TGTGCCAGCTCCCCCACTAGCGAACCCTACGAGCAGTACTTC.

CDR3 DNA sequence: TGTGCCAGCAGCTCCCCCCGAGCGGGACAGGGGGCCTACGAGCAGTACTTC. It is translated as CASSSPRAGQGAYEQYF. The chain has TRBV28 and TRBJ2-7; 11 bases agree with TRBD1. The CDR3 extends over 17 amino acids. V trimming: 6 bases; J trimming: 2 bases; junction bases outside the gene matches: 12. Germline CDR1 and CDR2: MDHEN and SYDVKM. The whole variable domain, remainder taken from reference TRBV28 and TRBJ2-7, is DVKVTQSSRYLVKRTGEKVFLECVQDMDHENMFWYRQDPGLGLRLIYFSYDVKMKEKGDIPEGYSVSREKKERFSLILESASTNQTSMYLCASSSPRAGQGAYEQYFGPGTRLTVT.

In its sample, this clone was seen once. V usage is TRBV2 and J usage is TRBJ2-5; a possible D gene is TRBD1 (5 bases). CDR1 and CDR2 (germline): SNHLY, FYNNEI. This CDR3 region has 13 residues. Trimming shortened V by 3 bases and J by 7 bases, and 12 bases separated the two germline ends. CDR3 bases: TGTGCCAGCAGTGACAGGGAATGGGGGACCCAGTACTTC. Its protein is CASSDREWGTQYF. The variable domain in full, completed from reference TRBV2 and TRBJ2-5, reads EPEVTQTPSHQVTQMGQEVILRCVPISNHLYFYWYRQILGQKVEFLVSFYNNEISEKSEIFDDQFSVERPDGSNFTLKIRSTKLEDSAMYFCASSDREWGTQYFGPGTRLLVL.

The chain has TRBV27 and TRBJ1-5; D not certain. Trimming took off 3 bases at V and 6 bases at J, with 9 bases between the two ends. CDR3 length: 13 amino acids. Per the germline V gene, CDR1 is MNHEY and CDR2 is SMNVEV (reference sequence). CDR3 DNA: TGTGCCAGCAGTTTGTGGGGAGGTCAGCCCCAGCATTTT. The encoded protein is CASSLWGGQPQHF.

This clone was seen just once. The chain joins TRBV7-9 to TRBJ1-2, with D possibly being TRBD1 (5 bases). V lost 5 bases and J lost 3, with 10 bases in between. The CDR3 sequence is 13 residues long. From germline, CDR1 is SEHNR and CDR2 FQNEAQ (reference sequence). CDR3 loop: CASSRGDDYGYTF. The CDR3 region has the DNA TGTGCCAGCAGCCGGGGGGACGACTATGGCTACACCTTC.

The chain links TRBV30 to TRBJ1-1, with D possibly TRBD1 on 6 matching bases. The V gene lost 5 bases and the J gene lost 6 bases, with 16 bases spanning the gap. The CDR3 length is 13 residues. CDR1 GTSNPN and CDR2 SVGIG come from the germline V gene (reference sequence). In DNA form, the CDR3 reads TGTGCCTGGTCGACACAGGGTTTCTCTGAAGCTTTCTTT. Its protein is CAWSTQGFSEAFF.

This clone was observed once. CDR3 sequence reads: CASRAQGANTEAFF. CDR3 DNA sequence: TGTGCCAGCAGAGCACAGGGTGCGAACACTGAAGCTTTCTTT. V is TRBV6-4 and J is TRBJ1-1, with a tentative D call TRBD1 (6 bases). The germline CDR1 and CDR2 sequences are MRHNA and SNTAGT. The V and J ends lost 6 bases and 1 base respectively, with 12 bases between them. The CDR3 length is 14 residues.

This clone was counted once. The chain recombines TRBV5-5 with TRBJ2-7; 10 bases fit TRBD2. Germline trimming cut 2 bases from V and 1 base from J; bases unmatched to any gene: 9. The CDR3 is 17 residues long. The V gene's germline CDR1 is SGHKS and CDR2 YYEKEE (reference sequence). CDR3 protein: CASSLKGASGGSYEQYF. CDR3 in DNA: TGTGCCAGCAGCTTAAAAGGAGCTAGCGGGGGTTCCTACGAGCAGTACTTC.

The V call is TRBV18, the J call TRBJ1-6; D may be TRBD1 (5 bases). The germline V gene has CDR1 KGHSH and CDR2 LQKENI. The CDR3 loop spans 14 amino acids. V was clipped by 3 bases and J by 2 bases, with 5 bases between them. The CDR3: CASSPDTYNSPLHF. The CDR3 bases are TGTGCCAGCTCACCGGACACCTATAATTCACCCCTCCACTTT.

The chain is built from TRBV6-5 and TRBJ1-3; D unclear. Trimming took off 2 bases at V and 8 bases at J, with 10 bases between the two ends. The CDR3 has 13 amino acids. Germline CDR1 MNHEY, CDR2 SVGAGI. The CDR3 reads CASSYGRRDTIYF. CDR3 coding DNA: TGTGCCAGCAGTTACGGTAGGAGGGACACCATATATTTT.

The chain couples TRBV3-1 (or the pseudogene TRBV3-2) to TRBJ2-5; 15 positions agree with TRBD2. The ends lost 4 bases at V and 4 bases at J; junction bases unmatched: 1. The CDR3 is 15 amino acids. The V gene's germline CDR1 is LGHDT and CDR2 YNNKEL (reference sequence). CDR3 sequence reads: CASSPGLAGGETQYF. Here the CDR3 DNA reads TGTGCCAGCAGCCCGGGACTAGCGGGGGGAGAGACCCAGTACTTC.

The V and J genes are TRBV10-1 and TRBJ2-5; TRBD2 matches 8 bases. CDR1 is WNHNN, CDR2 SYGVQD, per germline (reference sequence). The CDR3 loop spans 15 amino acids. Trimming cost V 7 bases and J 4 bases; bases outside gene matches: 11. Here the CDR3 reads CASNFGSGGGETQYF. The DNA for the CDR3 is TGCGCCAGCAACTTTGGGAGCGGGGGAGGAGAGACCCAGTACTTC.

The chain has TRBV5-5 and TRBJ1-4; D may be TRBD1 (5 bases). There are 15 residues in the CDR3. Germline CDR1 and CDR2: SGHKS and YYEKEE (reference sequence). V lost 4 bases, J lost 4 bases, and 14 bases lay in between. The CDR3 DNA reads TGTGCCAGCAGCACCCCCCCGGGGGGTAATGAAAAACTGTTTTTT. It translates to CASSTPPGGNEKLFF.